These T cell receptor beta chains were read from a single sample in a study of shared clonotypes between healthy human individuals. The assay was immunoSEQ multiplex PCR, and TCRdb's table has in-frame clones only and misses some. The sample yields about 680,000 clones, about 90% seen once. The sequencing sample was made of naive CD8+ T cells sorted from blood. The receptors stem from a man under 40 in good health. Each CDR3 is given with its conserved first and last residue. A D gene is named only where the DNA matches it firmly. The size of a clone is reported for some rows only, either as once, few or many, or as a class for expanded clones.

clone size,D gene,J gene,V gene,CDR3 DNA,CDR3 protein
.,.,TRBJ2-5,TRBV6-1,TGTGCCAGCAATGAAAATGAACAGACCCAGTACTTC,CASNENEQTQYF
.,.,TRBJ2-1,TRBV7-9,TGTGCCAGCAGCTCGAACCCGAGACTTTTTTCGTACAATGAGCAGTTCTTC,CASSSNPRLFSYNEQFF
.,TRBD1,TRBJ2-3,TRBV6-4,TGTGCCAGCAGTGAGGGACAGGGGGCAGATACGCAGTATTTT,CASSEGQGADTQYF
few,.,TRBJ1-1,TRBV2,TGTGCCAGCAGTCTCGGGGTCATGAACACTGAAGCTTTCTTT,CASSLGVMNTEAFF
once,.,TRBJ2-1,TRBV5-1,TGCGCCAGCAGCCAGGACCCAGGGAATGAGCAGTTCTTC,CASSQDPGNEQFF
.,TRBD2,TRBJ2-2,TRBV9,TGTGCCAGCGGTGGGACTAGCGGGAGTTCCGGGGAGCTGTTTTTT,CASGGTSGSSGELFF
.,.,TRBJ2-1,TRBV15,TGTGCCACCAGCAGATCCGCCAGGGGCAAATACAATGAGCAGTTCTTC,CATSRSARGKYNEQFF
.,.,TRBJ1-1,TRBV27,TGTGCCAGCAGTTTAAAGTATCATTTGAACACTGAAGCTTTCTTT,CASSLKYHLNTEAFF
.,.,TRBJ1-2,TRBV27,TGTGCCAGCAGTCCCCTTCGACAGCGTGTCTATGGCTACACCTTC,CASSPLRQRVYGYTF
.,.,TRBJ2-7,TRBV27,TGTGCCAGCAGTCCCGGGGTATCCTACGAGCAGTACTTC,CASSPGVSYEQYF
.,.,TRBJ2-3,TRBV4-1,TGCGCCAGCAGCCAAGATCTGGGTAGAGCAGATACGCAGTATTTT,CASSQDLGRADTQYF
.,.,TRBJ2-2,TRBV5-4,TGTGCCAGCAGCTGGCATACCGGGGAGCTGTTTTTT,CASSWHTGELFF
.,.,TRBJ2-7,TRBV13,TGTGCCAGCAGCTCCACCCGGGCGAGCTACGAGCAGTACTTC,CASSSTRASYEQYF
few,.,TRBJ2-7,TRBV27,TGTGCCAGCAGTTACCGGGGACTCTCCTACGAGCAGTACTTC,CASSYRGLSYEQYF
.,TRBD1,TRBJ2-5,TRBV9,TGTGCCAGCAGCGAGAACAGGGGTTTGAGAGAGACCCAGTACTTC,CASSENRGLRETQYF
.,.,TRBJ1-1,TRBV10-3,TGTGCCATCAGTGCCCTTAGTGGGGGGAACACTGAAGCTTTCTTT,CAISALSGGNTEAFF
.,.,TRBJ2-7,TRBV7-9,TGTGCCAGCACTCATGCAGGGAAAGTCTACGAGCAGTACTTC,CASTHAGKVYEQYF
.,.,TRBJ1-2,TRBV27,TGTGCCAGCAGTTTATCGAGGGGGACTTATGGCTACACCTTC,CASSLSRGTYGYTF
.,.,TRBJ2-6,TRBV7-6,TGTGCCAGCAGCGCCTCCCTCTCTGGGGCCAACGTCCTGACTTTC,CASSASLSGANVLTF
once,.,TRBJ2-3,TRBV27,TGTGCCAGCGGGCGGGGGCGCACAGATACGCAGTATTTT,CASGRGRTDTQYF
.,TRBD1,TRBJ1-4,TRBV6-6,TGTGCCAGCAGTAAGACAGGGACGACTAATGAAAAACTGTTTTTT,CASSKTGTTNEKLFF
once,TRBD2,TRBJ2-2,TRBV29-1,TGCAGCGTTGAAGGCCGGGGACTAGCGGGGACCGGGGAGCTGTTTTTT,CSVEGRGLAGTGELFF
.,TRBD1,TRBJ1-5,TRBV5-1,TGCGCCAGCAGCATGATTTCCGTCACCGAAGACAGGGTTATTTTTGATTCGCAGCCCCAGCATTTT,CASSMISVTEDRVIFDSQPQHF
.,TRBD2,TRBJ2-1,TRBV5-6,TGTGCCAGCAGCCCTCGGGGTAGCTGGACTAGCATCAATGAGCAGTTCTTC,CASSPRGSWTSINEQFF
.,.,TRBJ2-2,TRBV5-8,TGTGCCAGCAGCTTCAGGAACACCGGGGAGCTGTTTTTT,CASSFRNTGELFF
.,.,TRBJ1-1,TRBV20-1,TGCAGTGCTAGCAAGGGCCTAGAAGCTTTCTTT,CSASKGLEAFF
.,.,TRBJ2-2,TRBV4-1,TGCGCCAGCAGCCAAGACGAGTTGAAGGGAATCACCGGGGAGCTGTTTTTT,CASSQDELKGITGELFF
.,TRBD2,TRBJ2-7,TRBV29-1,TGCAGCGTTGGACTAGCGGGAATCTACGAGCAGTACTTC,CSVGLAGIYEQYF
.,TRBD2,TRBJ2-5,TRBV7-9,TGTGCCAGCAGACTAGCGGAAGAAGAGACCCAGTACTTC,CASRLAEEETQYF
.,.,TRBJ2-3,TRBV9,TGTGCCAGCACTTCAGTTGGGGGCACAGATACGCAGTATTTT,CASTSVGGTDTQYF
.,.,TRBJ1-1,TRBV7-2,TGTGCCAGCAGCTTAAGTGGCACTGAAGCTTTCTTT,CASSLSGTEAFF
.,.,TRBJ2-3,TRBV27,TGTGCCAGCAGGGGAGATACGCAGTATTTT,CASRGDTQYF
.,TRBD1,TRBJ1-4,TRBV7-9,TGTGCCAGCAGCTTAGGGACAGGGGGCGGAGCAACTAATGAAAAACTGTTTTTT,CASSLGTGGGATNEKLFF
.,TRBD1,TRBJ2-1,TRBV6-5,TGTGCCAGCACCAACAGGGGGTCTCCCTACAATGAGCAGTTCTTC,CASTNRGSPYNEQFF
.,.,TRBJ2-7,TRBV19,TGTGCCACCAGACAGGGAGGTTACGAGCAGTACTTC,CATRQGGYEQYF
.,.,TRBJ2-7,TRBV7-9,TGTGCCAGCGGTACCGGCTCCTACGAGCAGTACTTC,CASGTGSYEQYF
.,.,TRBJ2-5,TRBV4-1,TGCGCCAGCAGCCAAGGCCCGAGCCAAGAGACCCAGTACTTC,CASSQGPSQETQYF
once,.,TRBJ2-1,TRBV11-3,TGTGCCAGCAGCTTTACTACCTACAACGCCTACAATGAGCAGTTCTTC,CASSFTTYNAYNEQFF
.,TRBD2,TRBJ2-7,TRBV10-3,TGTGCCAGCAAGACCCCGGGACTAGCGGACTACGAGCAGTACTTC,CASKTPGLADYEQYF
.,.,TRBJ2-5,TRBV6-1,TGTGCCAGCAGTGATTCCAGAAATGGAGAAGAGACCCAGTACTTC,CASSDSRNGEETQYF
.,TRBD1,TRBJ1-2,TRBV5-1,TGCGCCAGCAGCTTGGTTGGGACAGGGGGCTATGGCTACACCTTC,CASSLVGTGGYGYTF
.,TRBD1,TRBJ1-1,TRBV11-3,TGTGCCAGCAGCCAGGGACAGGGAGGGACTGAAGCTTTCTTT,CASSQGQGGTEAFF
.,.,TRBJ2-1,TRBV5-8,TGTGCCAGCAGCCCGAGGACGAATGAGCAGTTCTTC,CASSPRTNEQFF
.,TRBD2,TRBJ2-3,TRBV7-8,TGTGCCAGCAGGGGGGAGCGGGAGGTCAGCACAGATACGCAGTATTTT,CASRGEREVSTDTQYF
.,.,TRBJ2-1,TRBV27,TGTGCCAGTAGTGTACTTCCCAGCTCCTACAATGAGCAGTTCTTC,CASSVLPSSYNEQFF
.,TRBD2,TRBJ2-1,TRBV11-2,TGTGCCAGCAGCTTCTTGGGACTAGCGGTTAACAATGAGCAGTTCTTC,CASSFLGLAVNNEQFF
once,TRBD2,TRBJ2-3,TRBV5-1,TGCGCCAGCAGCCCGGACACCGGACTAGCGGGAGAGGTAGATACGCAGTATTTT,CASSPDTGLAGEVDTQYF
.,TRBD1,TRBJ2-7,TRBV11-2,TGTGCCAGCCAACTTGGGACAGGGTCGGGCGAGCAGTACTTC,CASQLGTGSGEQYF
once,.,TRBJ2-2,TRBV7-9,TGTGCCAGCAGCTTACTGGCAGGGCTTACCGGGGAGCTGTTTTTT,CASSLLAGLTGELFF
.,.,TRBJ1-1,TRBV11-2,TGTGCCAGCAGCTGGGGACGGACCACAGGGAACACTGAAGCTTTCTTT,CASSWGRTTGNTEAFF